Below are 10 T cell receptor beta chains sequenced from a single sample in a study of CD8 T cells in Susac syndrome. When the RNA was reverse transcribed, random hexamers were used with an input of about 0.45 to 1 ug. TCRdb used MiXCR to reprocess the immunoSEQ multiplex PCR reads, holding one entry per CDR3 protein. Of over 350,000 distinct CDR3 sequences in the sample, about 85% are singletons; the top ten hold roughly 0.1%. The sequencing sample was made of CD8+ T cells from PBMCs. These receptors were taken from a human donor with multiple sclerosis.

This clonotype has only a few counts. The rearrangement uses TRBV7-8 and TRBJ1-5, with D uncertain. Germline values: CDR1 SGHVS, CDR2 FQNEAQ. There are 16 residues in the CDR3. Trimming removed 6 bases at V and 5 bases at J, with 20 bases between. CDR3 nucleotide sequence: TGTGCCAGCAGTTACTTATACGAAGTTAGGGATCAGCCCCAGCATTTT. As protein: CASSYLYEVRDQPQHF.

The chain has TRBV4-2 and TRBJ1-1; tentative D call: TRBD1 (5 bases). Trimming stripped 3 bases from V and 4 bases from J, with 12 bases between. The CDR3 spans 14 residues. Germline V CDR1 and CDR2: LGHNA, YNFKEQ. This CDR3 is CASSQDQGPTEAFF. The CDR3 DNA reads TGTGCCAGCAGCCAGGACCAGGGTCCCACTGAAGCTTTCTTT.

V and J are TRBV6-5 and TRBJ1-5; D unclear. The CDR3 is made up of 13 amino acids. Germline lookup yields CDR1 MNHEY and CDR2 SVGAGI. V was trimmed by 0 bases and J by 7 bases, leaving 7 bases between them. The DNA for the CDR3 is TGTGCCAGCAGTTACTCGATGTCCCAGCCCCAGCATTTT. Translated, it gives CASSYSMSQPQHF.

This clonotype was counted a single time. The chain links TRBV5-1 to TRBJ2-7; 8 bases agree with TRBD1. CDR1 is SGHRS and CDR2 is YFSETQ in the germline V gene. The CDR3 runs to 14 residues. Trimming took 3 bases from V and 6 from J; bases not matched to a gene: 8. The CDR3 here is CASSSGQGPREQYF. The CDR3 DNA reads TGCGCCAGCAGCTCAGGACAGGGTCCCCGCGAGCAGTACTTC.

This clonotype was recorded a few times. The chain uses TRBV6-1 and TRBJ1-5; D gene uncertain. The CDR3 spans 14 residues. V gave up 6 bases and J gave up 0 bases, with 9 bases separating them. Germline CDR1 MNHNS, CDR2 SASEGT. CDR3 region: CASRLWNSNQPQHF. CDR3 nucleotides: TGTGCCAGCAGACTTTGGAATAGCAATCAGCCCCAGCATTTT.

The chain combines TRBV10-3 with TRBJ1-4; the match to TRBD1 covers 8 bases. The V gene end was trimmed by 3 bases and the J gene end by 0 bases; junction bases not matched to a gene: 12. Germline V gene sequence: CDR1 ENHRY, CDR2 SYGVKD. CDR3 length equals 19 residues. CDR3 DNA: TGTGCCATCAGTGACCCCGACCGGGACAGGCTAACAACTAATGAAAAACTGTTTTTT. Amino acids: CAISDPDRDRLTTNEKLFF.

The V gene is TRBV6-1, the J gene TRBJ2-4; 10 bases fit TRBD2. Losses at the gene ends were 7 bases for V and 2 bases for J; bases not matched to a gene: 8. From germline, CDR1 is MNHNS and CDR2 SASEGT. This CDR3 is built from 16 residues. The chain's CDR3 is CASIRLAGFSKNIQYF. CDR3 DNA: TGTGCCAGCATCAGACTAGCGGGCTTCTCCAAAAACATTCAGTACTTC.

As concerns this clonotype: Mismatch with germline at one junction end may stem from a read error. The rearrangement uses TRBV5-6 and TRBJ1-1; TRBD1 might be the D (5 bases). The length of the CDR3 is 14 residues. Germline V lookup: CDR1 SGHDT, CDR2 YYEEEE. CDR3 DNA: TGTGCCAGCAGCTACGGGGCAGGGCGAACTGAAGTTTTCTTT. Amino acid sequence: CASSYGAGRTEVFF.

The chain carries TRBV28 and TRBJ2-7; possibly TRBD2 for D (6 bases). The CDR3 extends over 20 amino acids. Between the trimmed V and J ends, which lost 8 bases and 0 bases, there was a span of 32 bases. Germline lookup yields CDR1 MDHEN and CDR2 SYDVKM. The CDR3 protein is CASLGLNDRGFAGISYEQYF. The DNA of the CDR3 is TGTGCCAGCCTGGGGTTAAATGACAGAGGTTTTGCGGGGATCTCCTACGAGCAGTACTTC.

The CDR3 loop is CSARDSSGTDTQYF. As DNA, the CDR3 is TGCAGTGCTAGAGATTCTAGCGGGACAGATACGCAGTATTTT. V is TRBV20-1 and J is TRBJ2-3; 8 bases line up with TRBD2. Trimming at V came to 0 bases and at J to 3 bases, leaving 2 bases not matched to a gene. In germline, CDR1 is DFQATT, CDR2 SNEGSKA (reference sequence). This CDR3 is 14 amino acids long.